This T cell receptor beta chain was identified in a study of CD8+ T cells in alopecia areata. CDR3 length equals 13 residues. Germline CDR1 and CDR2: SGHTA and FQGNSA. Unmatched junction bases numbered 0, after V lost 2 bases and J lost 2 bases. Sequencing templates came from extracted RNA that was reverse transcribed into cDNA. The protocol was immunoSEQ multiplex PCR, while the TCRdb copy is restricted to in-frame clones and leaves out a portion. The table has over 50,000 clones, about 44% seen once. As to this clone: The antigen remains unidentified.

Collected material from alopecia areata patients comprised lesional scalp punch biopsies and peripheral blood. PBMCs were stained for CD3, CD4 and CD8, and CD4+ and CD8+ T cells were sorted. Notes on the study in general: Scalp samples also contribute reads from the resident alphabeta T cells found in normal skin. Patients shared TCRs less clearly than mice did, possibly for HLA-related reasons.

The specimen was CD8+ T cells sorted from blood, collected at week 0. The receptor's source is a human donor with alopecia areata. The chain carries TRBV7-2 and TRBJ2-7, with 7 bases fitting TRBD2. The CDR3 DNA sequence: TGTGCCAGCAGCTTACGGGAGGCCTACGAGCAGTACTTC. Its translation: CASSLREAYEQYF. Full variable domain (outside the CDR3, taken from reference TRBV7-2 and TRBJ2-7): GAGVSQSPSNKVTEKGKDVELRCDPISGHTALYWYRQSLGQGLEFLIYFQGNSAPDKSGLPSDRFSAERTGGSVSTLTIQRTQQEDSAVYLCASSLREAYEQYFGPGTRLTVT.